Presented here are 5 T cell receptor beta chains from one specimen sequenced in a study of blood T cell repertoires in COVID-19. TCRdb keeps only in-frame clones here, not all; method: immunoSEQ multiplex PCR. Counted here are about 46,000 clones, 85% to 90% occurring once; the ten biggest clones make up less than 20%. Sequencing was performed on peripheral blood. The receptor source for this set is a human donor in a cohort sampled during active COVID-19.

V usage is TRBV29-1 and J usage is TRBJ1-2; maybe TRBD1 (6 bases). Looked up from germline, CDR1 is SQVTM and CDR2 is ANQGSEA. The CDR3 is made up of 13 amino acids. The ends were cut back, 4 bases at V and 2 bases at J, with 11 bases in the middle. The CDR3 protein is CSVAGGQNYGYTF. As DNA, the CDR3 is TGCAGCGTTGCAGGCGGACAGAACTATGGCTACACCTTC. Looking up the rest from reference TRBV29-1 and TRBJ1-2 gives the full variable domain: SAVISQKPSRDICQRGTSLTIQCQVDSQVTMMFWYRQQPGQSLTLIATANQGSEATYESGFVIDKFPISRPNLTFSTLTVSNMSPEDSSIYLCSVAGGQNYGYTFGSGTRLTVV.

The rearrangement joins TRBV7-8 to TRBJ2-5; 10 positions match TRBD2. This CDR3 is 15 amino acids long. V shed 2 bases and J 3 bases; nucleotides not matched to a gene: 3. Germline CDR1 reads SGHVS; CDR2 reads FQNEAQ. The CDR3 sequence: CASSLSTSGKETQYF. The CDR3 DNA is TGTGCCAGCAGCTTATCTACTAGCGGGAAAGAGACCCAGTACTTC.

The chain joins TRBV5-6 to TRBJ2-3, with TRBD2 matching 7 bases. V shed 1 base, J shed 4 bases, and the junction held 9 bases outside the gene matches. Germline CDR1 is SGHDT and CDR2 is YYEEEE. The CDR3 spans 16 residues. CDR3 in DNA: TGTGCCAGCAGCTTGAGCCTAGGGCTAGCGGCAGATACGCAGTATTTT. It translates to CASSLSLGLAADTQYF.

The rearrangement links TRBV30 to TRBJ2-7; the D gene is possibly TRBD1 (5 bases). V lost 3 bases, J lost 2 bases, and 11 bases lay in between. This CDR3 is 13 amino acids long. CDR1 is GTSNPN, CDR2 SVGIG, per germline (reference sequence). CDR3 residues: CAWSYIGAYEQYF. For the CDR3, the DNA is TGTGCCTGGAGCTATATAGGGGCCTACGAGCAGTACTTC.

The chain combines TRBV6-5 with TRBJ2-7; TRBD2 agrees at 9 bases. From germline, CDR1 is MNHEY and CDR2 SVGAGI. This CDR3 region has 15 residues. The V and J ends lost 2 bases and 2 bases, in that order; junction bases with no gene match: 4. Written as DNA, the CDR3 is TGTGCCAGCAGTTACAAGCGGGAGGTACCCTACGAGCAGTACTTC. Protein sequence: CASSYKREVPYEQYF.